A selection of T cell receptor beta chains follows, all from one sample in a study of CD8 T cells in ankylosing spondylitis. Via MiXCR, TCRdb re-called the 5' RACE reads, giving one row per CDR3 protein. The data show around 770,000 distinct CDR3 sequences, 12% seen once. Sequencing was carried out using blood, either unsorted or a sorted T cell fraction (not recorded which). These receptors all come from a male donor with ankylosing spondylitis. Each CDR3 is given with its conserved first and last residue. The D gene is left open where the match is weak. Not all rows give a size; the values are once, few, many and, for expanded clones, a class.

>TRBJ2-1|TRBD2|TRBV7-9|-
CASSLSGGGTWFF
TGTGCCAGCAGCCTCAGTGGCGGGGGGACGTGGTTCTTC
>TRBJ1-3|-|TRBV27|-
CASSRGLRNTIYF
TGTGCCAGCAGTCGGGGGTTGCGAAACACCATATATTTT
>TRBJ1-2|TRBD1|TRBV20-1|few
CSARRQGDNYGYTF
TGCAGTGCTAGGAGGCAGGGGGATAACTATGGCTACACCTTC
>TRBJ2-7|-|TRBV5-1|-
CASSLAPGGPYEQYF
TGCGCCAGCAGCTTGGCCCCAGGAGGTCCCTACGAGCAGTACTTC
>TRBJ1-6|-|TRBV12-3/TRBV12-4|many
CASSLSETEPLHF
TGTGCCAGCAGTTTATCGGAGACGGAACCCCTCCACTTT
>TRBJ2-5|TRBD2|TRBV20-1|few
CSARDHQRGAWETQYF
TGCAGTGCTAGAGATCACCAGCGGGGTGCCTGGGAGACCCAGTACTTC
>TRBJ2-5|-|TRBV6-2/TRBV6-3|few
CASREGMKETQYF
TGTGCCAGCAGGGAGGGGATGAAAGAGACCCAGTACTTC
>TRBJ2-6|-|TRBV10-1|many
CASSDGGSGANVLTF
TGCGCCAGCAGCGACGGGGGCTCTGGGGCCAACGTCCTGACTTTC
>TRBJ2-1|TRBD2|TRBV4-3|-
CASSQDPRGGVPYNEQFF
TGCGCCAGCAGCCAAGATCCCCGCGGGGGAGTACCCTACAATGAGCAGTTCTTC
>TRBJ2-2|-|TRBV5-5|few
CASSRSGHTGELFF
TGTGCCAGCAGCCGCAGTGGGCACACCGGGGAGCTGTTTTTT
>TRBJ2-7|TRBD1|TRBV10-3|many
CAIKSQGATYEQYF
TGTGCCATCAAGTCGCAGGGGGCAACCTACGAGCAGTACTTC
>TRBJ1-6|-|TRBV30|few
CAWSRNSIYNSPLHF
TGTGCCTGGAGTAGGAACAGCATCTATAATTCACCCCTCCACTTT
>TRBJ2-7|TRBD1|TRBV20-1|few
CSASRQGASYEQYF
TGCAGTGCTAGCAGGCAGGGGGCCTCCTACGAGCAGTACTTC
>TRBJ2-3|TRBD2|TRBV20-1|-
CSATENRLAGVVDTQYF
TGCAGTGCTACAGAGAACAGACTAGCGGGAGTGGTAGATACGCAGTATTTT
>TRBJ2-1|-|TRBV29-1|-
CSVESGLYNEQFF
TGCAGCGTTGAGTCCGGGCTCTACAATGAGCAGTTCTTC
>TRBJ2-3|TRBD2|TRBV4-2|-
CASSQDPGGRDTQYF
TGTGCCAGCAGCCAAGATCCTGGCGGGAGGGATACGCAGTATTTT
>TRBJ2-5|-|TRBV5-6|-
CASSLVGGPQAQYF
TGTGCCAGCAGCTTGGTTGGGGGACCTCAAGCCCAGTACTTC
>TRBJ2-2|-|TRBV7-2|few
CASSLTFTGSGELFF
TGTGCCAGCAGCTTAACCTTCACGGGTTCCGGGGAGCTGTTTTTT
>TRBJ1-2|TRBD1|TRBV12-3/TRBV12-4|-
CASIRTGGSYGYTF
TGTGCCAGCATCCGGACAGGGGGATCCTATGGCTACACCTTC
>TRBJ2-5|-|TRBV2|few
CASSEDFRTTPLRETQYF
TGTGCCAGCAGTGAGGATTTTCGGACAACGCCTTTGAGGGAGACCCAGTACTTC
>TRBJ2-7|-|TRBV20-1|many
CSATPLAGSSYEQYF
TGCAGTGCTACCCCTCTTGCGGGGAGCTCCTACGAGCAGTACTTC
>TRBJ1-2|-|TRBV7-2|many
CASSPRVGYTF
TGTGCCAGCAGCCCAAGGGTGGGCTACACCTTC
>TRBJ2-1|TRBD2|TRBV20-1|-
CSARKGASGGNEQFF
TGCAGTGCTAGGAAGGGGGCTAGCGGGGGCAATGAGCAGTTCTTC
>TRBJ1-2|-|TRBV7-2|-
CASSLFGGNYGYTF
TGTGCCAGCAGCTTATTTGGCGGGAACTATGGCTACACCTTC
>TRBJ1-2|-|TRBV5-1|few
CASSLEDSSYGYTF
TGCGCCAGCAGCTTAGAGGACAGTAGCTATGGCTACACCTTC
>TRBJ1-5|-|TRBV12-3/TRBV12-4|-
CASTWGGAGNQPQHF
TGTGCCAGCACCTGGGGGGGCGCGGGCAATCAGCCCCAGCATTTT
>TRBJ2-3|TRBD2|TRBV7-2|-
CASSSYFSGGATDTQYF
TGTGCCAGCAGCTCGTATTTTAGCGGGGGGGCAACAGATACGCAGTATTTT
>TRBJ1-2|-|TRBV5-1|many
CASSLMREGYTF
TGCGCCAGCAGCTTGATGAGGGAAGGCTACACCTTC
>TRBJ2-5|-|TRBV29-1|few
CSVDRVETQYF
TGCAGCGTTGACAGGGTTGAGACCCAGTACTTC
>TRBJ1-3|-|TRBV28|-
CASSIGGLSGNTIYF
TGTGCCAGCAGCATTGGAGGCCTCTCTGGAAACACCATATATTTT
>TRBJ1-1|-|TRBV29-1|many
CSVEVQHTEAFF
TGCAGCGTTGAAGTACAGCACACTGAAGCTTTCTTT
>TRBJ1-6|-|TRBV7-9|-
CASSPSAFQTLHF
TGTGCCAGCAGCCCCTCCGCCTTCCAAACCCTCCACTTT
>TRBJ2-2|TRBD2|TRBV7-2|-
CASSSRRGSYVGELFF
TGTGCCAGCAGCTCCCGACGCGGGAGTTACGTCGGGGAGCTGTTTTTT
>TRBJ2-5|TRBD2|TRBV29-1|-
CSGGTSGGESETQYF
TGCAGCGGTGGGACTAGCGGGGGGGAATCGGAGACCCAGTACTTC
>TRBJ1-5|-|TRBV5-1|few
CASSRDTGSNQPQHF
TGCGCCAGCAGCCGGGACACTGGTAGCAATCAGCCCCAGCATTTT